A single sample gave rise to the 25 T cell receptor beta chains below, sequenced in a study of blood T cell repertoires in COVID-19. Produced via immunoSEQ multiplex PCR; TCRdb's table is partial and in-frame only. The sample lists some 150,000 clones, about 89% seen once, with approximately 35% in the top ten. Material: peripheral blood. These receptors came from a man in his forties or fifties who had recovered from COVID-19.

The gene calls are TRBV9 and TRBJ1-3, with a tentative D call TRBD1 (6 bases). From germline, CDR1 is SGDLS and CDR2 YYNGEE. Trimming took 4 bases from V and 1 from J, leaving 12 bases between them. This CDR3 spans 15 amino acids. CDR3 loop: CASSPVTGSGNTIYF. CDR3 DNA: TGTGCCAGCAGCCCCGTTACAGGGTCTGGAAACACCATATATTTT.

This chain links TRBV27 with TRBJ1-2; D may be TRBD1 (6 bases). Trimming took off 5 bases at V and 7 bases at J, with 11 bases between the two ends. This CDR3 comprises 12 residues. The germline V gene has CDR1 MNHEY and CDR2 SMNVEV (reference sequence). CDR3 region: CASSQGFGGYTF. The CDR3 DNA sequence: TGTGCCAGCAGTCAGGGGTTTGGTGGCTACACCTTC.

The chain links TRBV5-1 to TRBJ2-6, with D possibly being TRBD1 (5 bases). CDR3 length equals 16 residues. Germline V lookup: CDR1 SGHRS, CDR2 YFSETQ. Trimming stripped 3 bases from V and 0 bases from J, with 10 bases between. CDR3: CASSSEQASGANVLTF. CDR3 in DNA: TGCGCCAGCAGCTCGGAACAGGCCTCTGGGGCCAACGTCCTGACTTTC.

The CDR3 sequence is CASSQDEGREQYF. As DNA, the CDR3 is TGCGCCAGCAGCCAAGATGAGGGTAGGGAGCAGTACTTC. The V and J genes are TRBV4-3 and TRBJ2-7, with a weak D call TRBD2 (5 bases). V dropped 0 bases and J dropped 7 bases, with 10 bases sitting between them. The CDR3 is made up of 13 amino acids. Germline CDR1 LGHNA, CDR2 YSLEER.

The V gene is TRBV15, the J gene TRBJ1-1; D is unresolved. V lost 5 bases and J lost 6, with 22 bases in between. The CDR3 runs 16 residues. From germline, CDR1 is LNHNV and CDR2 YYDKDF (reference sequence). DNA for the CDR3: TGTGCCACCAGCCCTGAGGTTGGCCCCACAAAGGCTGAAGCTTTCTTT. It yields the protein CATSPEVGPTKAEAFF.

This chain's CDR3 is CASSPIRSGGAFRETQYF. CDR3 coding DNA: TGTGCCAGTAGTCCCATTCGTAGCGGGGGGGCCTTTCGAGAGACCCAGTACTTC. The V and J genes are TRBV19 and TRBJ2-5; 11 bases are shared with TRBD2. V lost 5 bases to trimming and J lost 4 bases; unmatched junction nucleotides: 15. Germline CDR1 is LNHDA and CDR2 is SQIVND (reference sequence). The CDR3 is made up of 18 amino acids. The full variable domain, its missing parts supplied by reference TRBV19 and TRBJ2-5, is DGGITQSPKYLFRKEGQNVTLSCEQNLNHDAMYWYRQDPGQGLRLIYYSQIVNDFQKGDIAEGYSVSREKKESFPLTVTSAQKNPTAFYLCASSPIRSGGAFRETQYFGPGTRLLVL.

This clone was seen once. The CDR3 spells CAISQNWAGGGGNQPQHF. The CDR3 bases are TGTGCCATCAGTCAAAACTGGGCAGGGGGCGGGGGCAATCAGCCCCAGCATTTT. The rearrangement links TRBV10-3 to TRBJ1-5, with 8 bases fitting TRBD1. The CDR3 runs to 18 residues. Germline lookup yields CDR1 ENHRY and CDR2 SYGVKD. Trimming took 5 bases from V and 2 from J; bases not matched to a gene: 14.

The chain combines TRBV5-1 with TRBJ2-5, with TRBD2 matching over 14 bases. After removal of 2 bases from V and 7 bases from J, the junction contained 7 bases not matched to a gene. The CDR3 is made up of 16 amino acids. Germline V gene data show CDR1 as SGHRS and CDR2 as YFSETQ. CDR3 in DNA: TGCGCCAGCAGCTTAGGACTAGCGGGGGGCCAACGGACCCAGTACTTC. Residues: CASSLGLAGGQRTQYF. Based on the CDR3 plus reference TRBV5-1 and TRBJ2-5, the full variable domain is KAGVTQTPRYLIKTRGQQVTLSCSPISGHRSVSWYQQTPGQGLQFLFEYFSETQRNKGNFPGRFSGRQFSNSRSEMNVSTLELGDSALYLCASSLGLAGGQRTQYFGPGTRLLVL.

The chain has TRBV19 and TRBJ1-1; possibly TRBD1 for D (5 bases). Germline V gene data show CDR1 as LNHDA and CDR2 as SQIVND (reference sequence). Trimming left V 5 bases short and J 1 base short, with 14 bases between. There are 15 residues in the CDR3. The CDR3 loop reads CASSGRAFENTEAFF. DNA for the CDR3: TGTGCCAGTAGTGGCAGGGCTTTCGAGAACACTGAAGCTTTCTTT. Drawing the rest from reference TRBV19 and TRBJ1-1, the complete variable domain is DGGITQSPKYLFRKEGQNVTLSCEQNLNHDAMYWYRQDPGQGLRLIYYSQIVNDFQKGDIAEGYSVSREKKESFPLTVTSAQKNPTAFYLCASSGRAFENTEAFFGQGTRLTVV.

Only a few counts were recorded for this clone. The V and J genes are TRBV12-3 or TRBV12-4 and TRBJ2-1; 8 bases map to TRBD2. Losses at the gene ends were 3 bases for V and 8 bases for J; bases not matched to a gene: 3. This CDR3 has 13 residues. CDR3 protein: CASSLNSGDEQFF. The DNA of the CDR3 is TGTGCCAGCAGTTTGAATAGCGGGGATGAGCAGTTCTTC.

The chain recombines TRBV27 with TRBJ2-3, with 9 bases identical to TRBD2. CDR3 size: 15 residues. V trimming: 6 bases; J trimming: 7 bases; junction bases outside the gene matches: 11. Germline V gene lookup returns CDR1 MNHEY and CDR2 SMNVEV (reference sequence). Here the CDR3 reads CASSPSSGGRYTQYF. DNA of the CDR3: TGTGCCAGCAGCCCTTCCAGCGGGGGGAGGTATACGCAGTATTTT.

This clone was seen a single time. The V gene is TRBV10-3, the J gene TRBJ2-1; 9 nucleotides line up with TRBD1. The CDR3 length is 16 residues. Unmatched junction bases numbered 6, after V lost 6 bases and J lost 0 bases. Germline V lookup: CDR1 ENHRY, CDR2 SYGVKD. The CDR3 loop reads CAIRGQGVGSYNEQFF. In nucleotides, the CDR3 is TGTGCCATCAGGGGACAGGGTGTTGGCTCCTACAATGAGCAGTTCTTC.

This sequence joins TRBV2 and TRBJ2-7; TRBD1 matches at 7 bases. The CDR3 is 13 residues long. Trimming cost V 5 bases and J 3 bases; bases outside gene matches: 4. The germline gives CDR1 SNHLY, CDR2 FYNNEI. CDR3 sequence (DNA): TGTGCCAGCAGTACACAGGGGTTCTACGAGCAGTACTTC. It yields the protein CASSTQGFYEQYF.

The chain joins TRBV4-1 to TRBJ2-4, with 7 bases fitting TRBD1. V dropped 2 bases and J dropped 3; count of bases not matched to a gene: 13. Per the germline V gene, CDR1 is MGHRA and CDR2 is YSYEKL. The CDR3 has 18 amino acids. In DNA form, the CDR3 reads TGCGCCAGCAGCCAACCTCTGGACAGGTCGGGGAGCAAAAACATTCAGTACTTC. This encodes CASSQPLDRSGSKNIQYF.

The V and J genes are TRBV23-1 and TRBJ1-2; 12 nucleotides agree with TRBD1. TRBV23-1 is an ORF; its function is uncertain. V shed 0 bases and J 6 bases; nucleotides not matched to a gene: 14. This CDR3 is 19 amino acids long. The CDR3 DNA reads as TGCGCCAGCAGTCAATCGAAATCCCCCGGGACAGGGGGCTTGGATGGCTACACCTTC. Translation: CASSQSKSPGTGGLDGYTF.

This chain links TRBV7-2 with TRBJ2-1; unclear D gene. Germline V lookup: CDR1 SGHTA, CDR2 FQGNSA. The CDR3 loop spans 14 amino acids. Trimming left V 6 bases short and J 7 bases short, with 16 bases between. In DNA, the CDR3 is TGTGCCAGCAGTCGTCCTCTAGGTAGGAATGAGCAGTTCTTC. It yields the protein CASSRPLGRNEQFF.

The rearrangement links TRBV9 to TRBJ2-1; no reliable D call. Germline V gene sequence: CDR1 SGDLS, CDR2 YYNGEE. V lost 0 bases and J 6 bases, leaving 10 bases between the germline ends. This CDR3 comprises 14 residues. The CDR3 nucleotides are TGTGCCAGCAGCGTAGTTGAGGCTCCCAATGAGCAGTTCTTC. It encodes CASSVVEAPNEQFF.

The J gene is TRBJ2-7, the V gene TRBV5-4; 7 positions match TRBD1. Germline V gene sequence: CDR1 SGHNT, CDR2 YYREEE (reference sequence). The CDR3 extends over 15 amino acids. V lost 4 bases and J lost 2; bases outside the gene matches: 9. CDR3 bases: TGTGCCAGCAGCGGCCGACAGGGTAAGACCTACGAGCAGTACTTC. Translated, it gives CASSGRQGKTYEQYF.

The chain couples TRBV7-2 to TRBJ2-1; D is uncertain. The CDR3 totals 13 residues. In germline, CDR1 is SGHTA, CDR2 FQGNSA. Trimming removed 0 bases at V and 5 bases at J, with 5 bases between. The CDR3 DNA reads TGTGCCAGCAGCTTAGCGAGAGACAATGAGCAGTTCTTC. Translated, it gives CASSLARDNEQFF.

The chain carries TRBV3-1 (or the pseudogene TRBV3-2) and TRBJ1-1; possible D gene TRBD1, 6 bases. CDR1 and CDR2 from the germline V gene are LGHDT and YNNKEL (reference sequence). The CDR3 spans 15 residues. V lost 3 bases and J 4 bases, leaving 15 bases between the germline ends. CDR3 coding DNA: TGTGCCAGCAGCCATGTCTCTCAGGGGTTCACTGAAGCTTTCTTT. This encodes CASSHVSQGFTEAFF.

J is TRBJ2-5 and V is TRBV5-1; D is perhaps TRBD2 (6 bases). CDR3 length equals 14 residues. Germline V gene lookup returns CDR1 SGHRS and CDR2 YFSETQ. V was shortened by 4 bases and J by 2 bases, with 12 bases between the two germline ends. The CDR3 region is CASSRAGVQETQYF. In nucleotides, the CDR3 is TGCGCCAGCAGCCGAGCGGGCGTTCAAGAGACCCAGTACTTC.

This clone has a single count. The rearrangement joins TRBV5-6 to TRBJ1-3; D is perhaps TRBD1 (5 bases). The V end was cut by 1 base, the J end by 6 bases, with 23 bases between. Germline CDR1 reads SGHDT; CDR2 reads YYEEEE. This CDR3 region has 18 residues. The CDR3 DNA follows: TGTGCCAGCAGCTTGATGAAGGCAGGGCAACTTGCTGAAAACACCATATATTTT. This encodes CASSLMKAGQLAENTIYF.

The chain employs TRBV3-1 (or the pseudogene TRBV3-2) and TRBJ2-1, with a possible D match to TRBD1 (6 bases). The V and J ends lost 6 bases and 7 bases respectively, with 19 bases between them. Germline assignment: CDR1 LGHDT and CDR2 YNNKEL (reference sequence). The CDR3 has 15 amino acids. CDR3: CASRKQGSFENEQFF. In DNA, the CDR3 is TGTGCCAGCAGGAAACAGGGTTCATTCGAGAATGAGCAGTTCTTC.

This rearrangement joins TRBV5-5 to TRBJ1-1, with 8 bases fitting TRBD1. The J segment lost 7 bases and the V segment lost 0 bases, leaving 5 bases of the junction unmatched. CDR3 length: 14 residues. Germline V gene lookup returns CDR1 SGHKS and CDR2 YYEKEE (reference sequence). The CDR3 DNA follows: TGTGCCAGCAGCTTGGAGGACAGGGCAGGTGAAGCTTTCTTT. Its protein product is CASSLEDRAGEAFF. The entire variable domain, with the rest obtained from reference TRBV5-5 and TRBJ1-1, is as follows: DAGVTQSPTHLIKTRGQQVTLRCSPISGHKSVSWYQQVLGQGPQFIFQYYEKEERGRGNFPDRFSARQFPNYSSELNVNALLLGDSALYLCASSLEDRAGEAFFGQGTRLTVV.

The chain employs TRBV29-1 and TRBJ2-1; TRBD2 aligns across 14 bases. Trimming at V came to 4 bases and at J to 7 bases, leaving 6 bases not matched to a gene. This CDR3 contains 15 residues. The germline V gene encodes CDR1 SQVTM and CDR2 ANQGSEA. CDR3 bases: TGCAGCGTTGCGTCCGGGACTAGCGGGGGAAATGAGCAGTTCTTC. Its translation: CSVASGTSGGNEQFF.